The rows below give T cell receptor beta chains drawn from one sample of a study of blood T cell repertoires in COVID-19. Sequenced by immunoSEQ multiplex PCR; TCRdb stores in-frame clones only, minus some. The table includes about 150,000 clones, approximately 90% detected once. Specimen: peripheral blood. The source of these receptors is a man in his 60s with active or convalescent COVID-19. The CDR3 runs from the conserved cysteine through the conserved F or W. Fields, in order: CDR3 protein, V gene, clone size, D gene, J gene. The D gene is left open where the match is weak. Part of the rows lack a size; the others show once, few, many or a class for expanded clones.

CDR3: CASSAVSAGELFF
V: TRBV7-3
size: once
D: NA
J: TRBJ2-2

CDR3: CASSQAGTSEAFF
V: TRBV3-1/TRBV3-2
size: once
D: NA
J: TRBJ1-1

CDR3: CASSPWGQNTEAFF
V: TRBV3-1/TRBV3-2
size: NA
D: NA
J: TRBJ1-1

CDR3: CASSRDRGAYEQYF
V: TRBV6-5
size: NA
D: TRBD1
J: TRBJ2-7

CDR3: CASSSLAGGSNTGELFF
V: TRBV5-1
size: NA
D: TRBD2
J: TRBJ2-2

CDR3: CASSFKREGLISTDTQYF
V: TRBV27
size: NA
D: TRBD2
J: TRBJ2-3

CDR3: CASRSQALAHNEQFF
V: TRBV6-4
size: NA
D: NA
J: TRBJ2-1

CDR3: CASSQRQLVNEKLFF
V: TRBV3-1/TRBV3-2
size: NA
D: NA
J: TRBJ1-4

CDR3: CASSHRVNEQFF
V: TRBV6-6
size: NA
D: NA
J: TRBJ2-1

CDR3: CASRTQTGELFF
V: TRBV12-3/TRBV12-4
size: NA
D: NA
J: TRBJ2-2

CDR3: CASSLWGQDLLFF
V: TRBV28
size: NA
D: TRBD1
J: TRBJ1-4

CDR3: CASSQPGLAGELFF
V: TRBV3-1/TRBV3-2
size: NA
D: TRBD2
J: TRBJ2-2

CDR3: CAWSGPWASKLGQSPLHF
V: TRBV30
size: NA
D: NA
J: TRBJ1-6

CDR3: CASSLLRDRVRNSPLHF
V: TRBV6-2/TRBV6-3
size: NA
D: TRBD1
J: TRBJ1-6

CDR3: CASSFGTSGSYEQYF
V: TRBV7-9
size: NA
D: TRBD2
J: TRBJ2-7

CDR3: CASSLLAGFYNEQFF
V: TRBV9
size: once
D: TRBD2
J: TRBJ2-1

CDR3: CASSTPATNEKLFF
V: TRBV19
size: NA
D: NA
J: TRBJ1-4

CDR3: CASSVADRGLGGYTF
V: TRBV9
size: NA
D: TRBD1
J: TRBJ1-2

CDR3: CASSSSGSTDTQYF
V: TRBV13
size: NA
D: NA
J: TRBJ2-3

CDR3: CSVRGVQETQYF
V: TRBV29-1
size: NA
D: TRBD2
J: TRBJ2-5